A selection of T cell receptor beta chains follows, all from one sample in a study of blood T cell repertoires in COVID-19. TCRdb keeps only in-frame clones here, not all; method: immunoSEQ multiplex PCR. Of 180,000 or so clones in the sample, approximately 92% were seen once. The sequenced sample was PBMCs or T cells enriched from blood (not recorded which). Receptors originate from a woman in her thirties or forties with acute COVID-19. CDR3s include the opening cysteine and the closing phenylalanine or tryptophan. D genes are given only for firm matches. Only some rows state a clone size, as once, few, many or a class for expanded clones.

V gene	clone size	J gene	D gene	CDR3 protein	CDR3 DNA
TRBV5-6	-	TRBJ1-2	TRBD1	CASSLTGVANYGYTF	TGTGCCAGCAGCCTTACAGGGGTGGCTAACTATGGCTACACCTTC
TRBV29-1	-	TRBJ2-3	-	CSVGASAVSTDTQYF	TGCAGCGTTGGGGCTAGCGCTGTTAGCACAGATACGCAGTATTTT
TRBV30	-	TRBJ1-2	TRBD1	CAWDWTGYGYTF	TGTGCCTGGGATTGGACAGGCTATGGCTACACCTTC
TRBV3-1/TRBV3-2	-	TRBJ2-7	TRBD1	CASSQGGPGQGILGQYF	TGTGCCAGCAGCCAGGGGGGTCCGGGACAGGGGATTCTGGGGCAGTACTTC
TRBV5-1	-	TRBJ1-6	-	CASSLAQGQRSPLHF	TGCGCCAGCAGCTTGGCCCAGGGGCAAAGATCACCCCTCCACTTT
TRBV7-9	-	TRBJ2-1	TRBD2	CASSERGTRSYNEQFF	TGTGCCAGCAGCGAACGAGGGACTAGAAGTTACAATGAGCAGTTCTTC
TRBV7-2	-	TRBJ2-1	-	CASSWGAGGAGEQFF	TGTGCCAGCAGCTGGGGGGCTGGGGGGGCTGGTGAGCAGTTCTTC
TRBV5-1	-	TRBJ1-1	TRBD1	CASSFQGAYTEAFF	TGCGCCAGCAGCTTCCAGGGGGCCTACACTGAAGCTTTCTTT
TRBV4-1	-	TRBJ2-7	-	CASSQDGRDWDEQYF	TGCGCCAGCAGCCAAGATGGCAGGGATTGGGACGAGCAGTACTTC
TRBV4-3	-	TRBJ2-3	TRBD2	CASSQDLAGGPDTQYF	TGCGCCAGCAGCCAAGATCTAGCGGGAGGCCCAGATACGCAGTATTTT
TRBV9	-	TRBJ1-2	TRBD1	CASSGQGLGYGYTF	TGTGCCAGCAGCGGACAGGGTCTAGGCTATGGCTACACCTTC
TRBV7-6	-	TRBJ2-5	TRBD1	CASRGQGLSTQETQYF	TGTGCCAGCAGGGGACAGGGCCTGTCCACTCAAGAGACCCAGTACTTC
TRBV30	-	TRBJ1-1	-	CAWSERAAEAFF	TGTGCCTGGAGTGAGAGGGCCGCTGAAGCTTTCTTT
TRBV6-2/TRBV6-3	-	TRBJ2-2	-	CASSFLPAGSDTGELFF	TGTGCCAGCAGCTTCCTCCCGGCCGGGAGTGACACCGGGGAGCTGTTTTTT
TRBV7-6	-	TRBJ2-7	TRBD1	CASSSGQGARHEQYF	TGTGCCAGCAGCTCCGGACAGGGGGCGCGGCATGAGCAGTACTTC
TRBV19	-	TRBJ1-1	-	CASSIREGNTEAFF	TGTGCCAGTAGTATAAGGGAGGGTAACACTGAAGCTTTCTTT
TRBV12-5	-	TRBJ1-6	TRBD1	CASGLALGGTGGNSPLHF	TGTGCTAGTGGTTTGGCCCTTGGTGGGACAGGGGGTAATTCACCCCTCCACTTT
TRBV18	-	TRBJ1-4	TRBD1	CASSPRDRRNEKLFF	TGTGCCAGCTCACCACGGGACAGGCGTAATGAAAAACTGTTTTTT
TRBV28	-	TRBJ2-2	-	CASRPPGQNTGELFF	TGTGCCAGCAGACCTCCGGGACAGAACACCGGGGAGCTGTTTTTT
TRBV6-5	-	TRBJ1-5	TRBD1	CATLSGTGGGQPQHF	TGTGCCACCCTCTCCGGGACAGGGGGAGGTCAGCCCCAGCATTTT
TRBV18	-	TRBJ2-5	-	CASSSGFLETQYF	TGTGCCAGCTCCAGCGGGTTTCTGGAGACCCAGTACTTC
TRBV20-1	-	TRBJ2-3	TRBD2	CSASGAGGRSLTDTQYF	TGCAGTGCTAGTGGAGCGGGGGGACGTTCCCTCACAGATACGCAGTATTTT
TRBV7-2	-	TRBJ2-3	TRBD2	CASSLGGRGTDTQYF	TGTGCCAGCAGCTTAGGCGGGAGGGGTACAGATACGCAGTATTTT
TRBV5-6	once	TRBJ1-6	TRBD1	CASSTGTGAGNSPLHF	TGTGCCAGCAGCACCGGGACAGGGGCAGGTAATTCACCCCTCCACTTT
TRBV5-1	-	TRBJ2-2	-	CASSFGLNTGELFF	TGCGCCAGCAGCTTTGGCTTGAACACCGGGGAGCTGTTTTTT
TRBV21-1	-	TRBJ1-4	-	CASNGEKLFF	TGTGCCAGCAATGGCGAAAAACTGTTTTTT
TRBV5-1	once	TRBJ2-7	TRBD1	CASSKGADSYEQYF	TGCGCCAGCAGCAAGGGGGCAGATTCCTACGAGCAGTACTTC
TRBV19	-	TRBJ1-3	-	CASIQPGMNTIYF	TGTGCCAGTATCCAGCCGGGGATGAACACCATATATTTT
TRBV10-1	once	TRBJ2-7	TRBD1	CASSPGQGGLYEQYF	TGCGCCAGCAGTCCGGGACAGGGTGGGCTCTACGAGCAGTACTTC
TRBV4-3	-	TRBJ1-4	-	CASSQALKSEKLFF	TGCGCCAGCAGCCAGGCTCTTAAGTCGGAAAAACTGTTTTTT
TRBV28	-	TRBJ2-7	-	CASSFGTLSYEQYF	TGTGCCAGCAGTTTCGGGACACTCTCCTACGAGCAGTACTTC
TRBV5-6	-	TRBJ1-2	-	CASSSPGGSYGYTF	TGTGCCAGCAGCTCACCGGGGGGCTCCTATGGCTACACCTTC
TRBV7-9	-	TRBJ2-7	TRBD1	CASSYRQGVADEQYF	TGTGCCAGCAGCTACCGACAGGGGGTTGCCGACGAGCAGTACTTC
TRBV7-2	-	TRBJ1-4	-	CASSLGSGGPNEKLFF	TGTGCCAGCAGCTTAGGTTCGGGAGGCCCTAATGAAAAACTGTTTTTT
TRBV3-1/TRBV3-2	-	TRBJ1-1	TRBD1	CASSGQGNTEAFF	TGTGCCAGCAGCGGACAGGGGAACACTGAAGCTTTCTTT
TRBV4-1	once	TRBJ1-1	-	CASSQGIRESTEAFF	TGCGCCAGCAGCCAAGGCATCAGGGAAAGCACTGAAGCTTTCTTT
TRBV25-1	-	TRBJ1-1	TRBD1	CASSEGQGTEAFF	TGTGCCAGCAGTGAGGGACAGGGCACTGAAGCTTTCTTT
TRBV7-2	-	TRBJ2-5	TRBD2	CASSLGGLAGYQETQYF	TGTGCCAGCAGCTTAGGCGGACTAGCGGGGTACCAAGAGACCCAGTACTTC
TRBV2	-	TRBJ2-2	-	CASRRINTGELFF	TGTGCCAGCAGGAGGATAAACACCGGGGAGCTGTTTTTT
TRBV11-2	-	TRBJ2-1	TRBD2	CASSLGDGRFYNEQFF	TGTGCCAGCAGCTTGGGGGACGGGAGGTTTTACAATGAGCAGTTCTTC
TRBV11-2	-	TRBJ2-1	-	CASSLTRRVYNEQFF	TGTGCCAGCAGCCTCACTAGGCGGGTTTACAATGAGCAGTTCTTC
TRBV29-1	few	TRBJ2-1	TRBD2	CSVEDQLVSGSLNEQFF	TGCAGCGTTGAAGATCAGTTGGTTAGCGGGAGTCTAAATGAGCAGTTCTTC
TRBV2	-	TRBJ1-5	-	CASSGPDSSRYSNQPQHF	TGTGCCAGCAGTGGCCCGGACAGCTCCCGTTATAGCAATCAGCCCCAGCATTTT
TRBV6-6	-	TRBJ1-1	-	CASSYTQTGMNTEAFF	TGTGCCAGCAGTTACACTCAGACAGGAATGAACACTGAAGCTTTCTTT
TRBV4-3	-	TRBJ2-3	TRBD2	CASSPALTSGRANTDTQYF	TGCGCCAGCAGCCCTGCTCTCACTAGCGGGAGGGCTAACACAGATACGCAGTATTTT
TRBV5-1	-	TRBJ2-2	-	CASRFAGSWGELFF	TGCGCCAGCAGGTTCGCGGGTTCCTGGGGGGAGCTGTTTTTT
TRBV6-5	few	TRBJ2-7	-	CASRSGNSEQYF	TGTGCCAGCAGGTCGGGGAACTCCGAGCAGTACTTC
TRBV7-2	-	TRBJ2-7	TRBD2	CASSLALAGGSWSRSYEQYF	TGTGCCAGCAGCTTAGCACTAGCGGGAGGGTCTTGGAGTAGGTCCTACGAGCAGTACTTC
TRBV5-1	-	TRBJ2-1	-	CASSLASLAPRNEQFF	TGCGCCAGCAGCTTGGCCTCTCTAGCGCCCAGGAATGAGCAGTTCTTC
TRBV10-3	-	TRBJ2-1	-	CATYRGGDYNEQFF	TGTGCCACCTATCGAGGTGGAGATTACAATGAGCAGTTCTTC
TRBV21-1	-	TRBJ2-1	-	CASSKVSRASVRSYNEQFF	TGTGCCAGCAGCAAAGTGAGTAGGGCTAGCGTCCGCTCCTACAATGAGCAGTTCTTC
TRBV7-2	once	TRBJ2-5	-	CASSTFPGRETQYF	TGTGCCAGCAGCACCTTCCCGGGGAGGGAGACCCAGTACTTC
TRBV5-1	-	TRBJ2-7	TRBD1	CASSLEGQGVYEQYF	TGCGCCAGCAGCTTGGAGGGACAGGGGGTATACGAGCAGTACTTC
TRBV2	-	TRBJ2-3	TRBD1	CASIPGQGTDTQYF	TGTGCCAGCATTCCTGGACAGGGCACAGATACGCAGTATTTT
TRBV5-1	-	TRBJ2-7	TRBD2	CASSLRLAGVEQYF	TGCGCCAGCAGCTTGAGGCTAGCGGGAGTCGAGCAGTACTTC
TRBV7-9	-	TRBJ2-1	TRBD2	CASSDSGSYYNEQFF	TGTGCCAGCAGCGACAGCGGGAGTTACTACAATGAGCAGTTCTTC
TRBV7-2	-	TRBJ2-3	-	CASSPSVYTDTQYF	TGTGCCAGCAGCCCGTCAGTTTACACAGATACGCAGTATTTT